The entry below describes one TCR beta chain. The antigen remains unidentified. The data originate from a study of Graves' ophthalmopathy and Graves' hyperthyroidism. Turning to the study itself: Untreated patients at initial diagnosis provided peripheral blood.

Study observations and caveats: Blood contained most expanded thyroid clonotypes exceeding 0.001 frequency.

Amplification targeted the TCR beta CDR3 regions, with RNA transcripts as the source material. The library came from an HTBI-primed first-round RT-PCR and a second-round multiplex PCR. TCRdb used MiXCR to reprocess the multiplex PCR reads, holding one entry per CDR3 protein. Of roughly 500,000 distinct CDR3 sequences in the sample, approximately 15% are singletons; the top ten hold 8% to 10%. Moderately to severely active ophthalmopathy under 3 months, CAS at least 3, NOSPECS at least 4. In this cohort, patients with other autoimmune diseases, uncontrolled infections, pregnancy or lactation were excluded. The source material was blood. The sequence was collected from a woman aged 25 to 39 with Graves' ophthalmopathy.

CDR3 bases: TGCGCCAGCAGCCAAGACCCTTCAAGACCCACCTCCCAAGAGACCCAGTACTTC. As protein: CASSQDPSRPTSQETQYF. The V gene is TRBV4-1, the J gene TRBJ2-5; D ambiguous. The CDR3 totals 18 residues. The V gene's germline CDR1 is MGHRA and CDR2 YSYEKL. Trimming left V 0 bases short and J 1 base short, with 18 bases between.